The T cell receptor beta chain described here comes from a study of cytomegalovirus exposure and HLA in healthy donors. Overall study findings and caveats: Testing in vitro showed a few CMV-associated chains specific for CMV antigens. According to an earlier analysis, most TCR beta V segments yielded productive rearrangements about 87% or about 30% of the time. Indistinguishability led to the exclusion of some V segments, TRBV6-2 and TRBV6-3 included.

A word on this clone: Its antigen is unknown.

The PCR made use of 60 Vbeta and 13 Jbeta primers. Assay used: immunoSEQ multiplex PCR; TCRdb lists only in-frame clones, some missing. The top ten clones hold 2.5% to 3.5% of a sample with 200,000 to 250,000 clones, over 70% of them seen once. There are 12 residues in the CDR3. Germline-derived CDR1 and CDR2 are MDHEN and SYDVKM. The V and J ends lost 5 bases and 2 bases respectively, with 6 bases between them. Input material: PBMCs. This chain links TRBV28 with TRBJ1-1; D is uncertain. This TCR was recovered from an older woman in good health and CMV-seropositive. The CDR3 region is CASSPLNTEAFF. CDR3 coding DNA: TGTGCCAGCAGTCCTCTCAACACTGAAGCTTTCTTT.